This T cell receptor (beta chain) comes out of a study of CD8+CD57+ T cells in acquired aplastic anemia. Study conclusions and caveats: The CD8+ Simpson's diversity of patients and controls was not significantly different.

For CDR3 and TCR beta VDJ profiling, genomic DNA was the template used. TCRdb processed the reads anew with MiXCR; each CDR3 protein has one entry. The sample has about 98,000 distinct CDR3 sequences, about 66% seen once; the top ten hold approximately 60%. About this clonotype: No antigen is known for it.

CD8+CD57+ cell expansion, shown by flow cytometry, had occurred in the patients selected for sequencing. From germline, CDR1 is SGDLS and CDR2 YYNGEE. Trimming stripped 3 bases from V and 6 bases from J, with 19 bases between. The CDR3 is 15 residues long. The V call is TRBV9, the J call TRBJ2-7; D possibly corresponds to TRBD2 (6 bases). This clonotype originated in a human donor with aplastic anemia. Source material: sorted CD4+, CD8+, or CD8+CD57+ T cells (not recorded which) from PBMCs. CDR3 amino acids: CASSAEGSPIREQYF. CDR3 DNA: TGTGCCAGCAGCGCGGAGGGGAGCCCAATTCGCGAGCAGTACTTC.